Given below is one TCR beta chain in context. Other DNA sequences within the sample encode an identical CDR3. This table comes from immunoSEQ multiplex PCR, and its TCRdb copy is limited to in-frame clones, with some not included. The sample records 180,000 or so clones, over 85% being singletons. The entry originates in a study of shared clonotypes between healthy human individuals. CDR1 and CDR2 from the germline V gene are LNHDA and SQIVND (reference sequence). The CDR3 extends over 14 amino acids. V was clipped by 5 bases and J by 5 bases; unmatched bases: 4. The sample taken for sequencing was naive CD4+ T cells sorted from blood. The subset here: CD45RA+ positively selected. The TCR comes from a woman aged 30 to 39 in good health. The rearrangement links TRBV19 to TRBJ1-2; 11 bases are shared with TRBD1. In DNA, the CDR3 is TGTGCCAGTAGTTCCGGACAGGGGGCGTATGGCTACACCTTC. Translation: CASSSGQGAYGYTF.